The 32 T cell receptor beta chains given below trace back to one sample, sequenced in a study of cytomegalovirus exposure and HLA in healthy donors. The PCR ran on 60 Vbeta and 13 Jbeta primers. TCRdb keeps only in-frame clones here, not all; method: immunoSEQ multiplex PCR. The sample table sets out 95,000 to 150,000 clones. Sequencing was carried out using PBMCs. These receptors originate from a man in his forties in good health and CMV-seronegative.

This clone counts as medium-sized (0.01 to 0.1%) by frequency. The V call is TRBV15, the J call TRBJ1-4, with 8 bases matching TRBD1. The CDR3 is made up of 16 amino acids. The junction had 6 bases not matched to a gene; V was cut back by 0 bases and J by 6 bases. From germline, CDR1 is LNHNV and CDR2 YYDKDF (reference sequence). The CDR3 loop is CATSRDTGGKDEKLFF. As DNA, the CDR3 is TGTGCCACCAGCAGAGATACAGGGGGAAAGGATGAAAAACTGTTTTTT. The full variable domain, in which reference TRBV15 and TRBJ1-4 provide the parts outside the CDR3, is DAMVIQNPRYQVTQFGKPVTLSCSQTLNHNVMYWYQQKSSQAPKLLFHYYDKDFNNEADTPDNFQSRRPNTSFCFLDIRSPGLGDTAMYLCATSRDTGGKDEKLFFGSGTQLSVL.

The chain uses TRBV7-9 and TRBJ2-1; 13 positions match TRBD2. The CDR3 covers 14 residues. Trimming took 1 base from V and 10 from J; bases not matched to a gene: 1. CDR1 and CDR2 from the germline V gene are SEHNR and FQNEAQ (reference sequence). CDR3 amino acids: CASSLGLAGGEQFF. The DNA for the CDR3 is TGTGCCAGCAGCTTAGGACTAGCGGGAGGAGAGCAGTTCTTC.

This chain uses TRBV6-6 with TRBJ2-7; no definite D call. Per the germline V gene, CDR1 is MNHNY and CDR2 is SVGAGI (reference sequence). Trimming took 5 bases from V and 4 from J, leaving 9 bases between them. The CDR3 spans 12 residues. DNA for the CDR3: TGTGCCAGCAGTACTTCCTCGTACGAGCAGTACTTC. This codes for CASSTSSYEQYF.

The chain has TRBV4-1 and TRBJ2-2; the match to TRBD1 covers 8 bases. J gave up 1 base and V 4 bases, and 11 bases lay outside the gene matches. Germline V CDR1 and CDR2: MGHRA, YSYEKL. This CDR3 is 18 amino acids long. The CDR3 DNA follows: TGCGCCAGCAGCCGAGCCCCGGGACAGGCAGAGAACACCGGGGAGCTGTTTTTT. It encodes CASSRAPGQAENTGELFF.

For the CDR3, the DNA is TGTGCCAGCAGCCCTATCGGGACTACCTACAATGAGCAGTTCTTC. This gives the protein CASSPIGTTYNEQFF. The V and J genes are TRBV5-8 and TRBJ2-1; TRBD2 aligns across 7 bases. The CDR3 runs 15 residues. V lost 4 bases and J lost 2; bases outside the gene matches: 6. Per germline, CDR1 SGHTS and CDR2 YDEGEE.

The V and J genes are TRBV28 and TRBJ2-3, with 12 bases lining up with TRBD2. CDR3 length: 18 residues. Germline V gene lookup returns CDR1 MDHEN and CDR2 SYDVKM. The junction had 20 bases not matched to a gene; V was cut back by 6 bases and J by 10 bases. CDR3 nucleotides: TGTGCCAGCAGATCTCGTCTAGCGGGAGGGTCTTTCAGTAAGGCGCAGTATTTT. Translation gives CASRSRLAGGSFSKAQYF.

The CDR3 is CASSLLDSTGELFF. The DNA of the CDR3 is TGTGCCAGCAGTCTACTGGACTCCACCGGGGAGCTGTTTTTT. This sequence joins TRBV11-1 and TRBJ2-2; weak D call: TRBD2 (5 bases). The ends were cut back, 6 bases at V and 4 bases at J, with 12 bases in the middle. Germline V CDR1 and CDR2: SGHAT, FQDESV (reference sequence). This CDR3 has 14 amino acids.

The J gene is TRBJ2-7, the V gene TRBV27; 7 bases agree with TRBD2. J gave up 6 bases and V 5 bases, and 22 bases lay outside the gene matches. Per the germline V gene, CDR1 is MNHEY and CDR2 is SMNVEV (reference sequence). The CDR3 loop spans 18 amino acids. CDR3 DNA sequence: TGTGCCAGCAGTCGGAGCAAACCCCGGGGGGAACCTTGGGGCGAGCAGTACTTC. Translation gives CASSRSKPRGEPWGEQYF.

CDR3 protein: CASRRDRFTGELFF. Here the CDR3 DNA reads TGTGCCAGCAGACGGGACAGGTTCACCGGGGAGCTGTTTTTT. This chain uses TRBV6-1 with TRBJ2-2; the match to TRBD1 covers 8 bases. CDR3 length equals 14 residues. Trimming at V came to 6 bases and at J to 4 bases, leaving 4 bases not matched to a gene. Per the germline V gene, CDR1 is MNHNS and CDR2 is SASEGT.

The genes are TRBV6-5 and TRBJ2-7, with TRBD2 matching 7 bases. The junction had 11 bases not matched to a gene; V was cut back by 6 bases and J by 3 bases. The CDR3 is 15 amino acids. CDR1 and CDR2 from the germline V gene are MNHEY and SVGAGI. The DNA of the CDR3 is TGTGCCAGCAGGATGACTGTGGCGGGGGACTACGAGCAGTACTTC. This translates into CASRMTVAGDYEQYF.

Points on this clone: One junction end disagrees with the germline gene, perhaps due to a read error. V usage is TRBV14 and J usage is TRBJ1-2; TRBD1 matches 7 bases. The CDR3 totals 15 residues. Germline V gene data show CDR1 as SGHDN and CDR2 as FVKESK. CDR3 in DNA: TGTACCAGCAGCCCCCTAGGCAGGGGGGCGTATGGCTACACCTTC. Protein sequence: CTSSPLGRGAYGYTF.

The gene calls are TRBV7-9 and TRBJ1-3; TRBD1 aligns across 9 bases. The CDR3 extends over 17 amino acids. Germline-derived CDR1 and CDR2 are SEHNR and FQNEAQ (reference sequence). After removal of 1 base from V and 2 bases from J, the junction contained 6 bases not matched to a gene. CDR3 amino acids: CASSLGPRDRAGNTIYF. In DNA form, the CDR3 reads TGTGCCAGCAGCTTAGGACCAAGGGACAGGGCTGGAAACACCATATATTTT. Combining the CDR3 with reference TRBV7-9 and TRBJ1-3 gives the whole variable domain DTGVSQNPRHKITKRGQNVTFRCDPISEHNRLYWYRQTLGQGPEFLTYFQNEAQLEKSRLLSDRFSAERPKGSFSTLEIQRTEQGDSAMYLCASSLGPRDRAGNTIYFGEGSWLTVV.

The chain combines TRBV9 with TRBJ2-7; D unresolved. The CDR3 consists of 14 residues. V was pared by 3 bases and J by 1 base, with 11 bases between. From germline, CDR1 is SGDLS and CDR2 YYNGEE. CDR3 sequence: CASSGGTVSYEQYF. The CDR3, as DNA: TGTGCCAGCAGCGGAGGCACCGTTTCCTACGAGCAGTACTTC.

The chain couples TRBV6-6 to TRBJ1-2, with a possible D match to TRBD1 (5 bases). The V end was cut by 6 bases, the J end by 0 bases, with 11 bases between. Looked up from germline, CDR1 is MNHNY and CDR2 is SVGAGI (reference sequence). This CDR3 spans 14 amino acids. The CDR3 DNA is TGTGCCAGCAGGCCCGGGGGGGCTAACTATGGCTACACCTTC. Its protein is CASRPGGANYGYTF.

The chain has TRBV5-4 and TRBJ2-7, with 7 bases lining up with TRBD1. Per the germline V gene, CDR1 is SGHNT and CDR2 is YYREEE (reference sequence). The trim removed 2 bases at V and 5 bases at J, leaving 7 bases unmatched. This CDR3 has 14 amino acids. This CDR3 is CASSFGQDDNEQYF. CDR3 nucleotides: TGTGCCAGCAGCTTCGGACAGGACGATAACGAGCAGTACTTC.

CDR3 nucleotides: TGTGCCAGCAGTTTACCCCAGGCCCGGCTCGTGTTTTTT. Amino acids: CASSLPQARLVFF. The J gene is TRBJ1-4, the V gene TRBV28; D unresolved. CDR1 and CDR2 (germline): MDHEN, SYDVKM. Deletions cut 2 bases from V and 15 bases from J, with 16 bases between. CDR3 length: 13 residues.

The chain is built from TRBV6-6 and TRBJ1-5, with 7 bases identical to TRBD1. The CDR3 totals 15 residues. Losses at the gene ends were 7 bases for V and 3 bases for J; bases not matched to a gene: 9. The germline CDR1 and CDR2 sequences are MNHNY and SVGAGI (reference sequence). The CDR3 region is CASNYFQGDNQPQHF. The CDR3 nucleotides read TGTGCCAGCAACTATTTCCAGGGGGACAATCAGCCCCAGCATTTT.

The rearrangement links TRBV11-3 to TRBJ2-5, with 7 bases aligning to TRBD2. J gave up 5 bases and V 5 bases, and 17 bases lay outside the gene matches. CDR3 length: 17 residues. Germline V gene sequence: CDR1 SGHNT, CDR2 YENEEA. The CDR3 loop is CASSREGFGTTGETQYF. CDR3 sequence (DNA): TGTGCCAGCAGCAGGGAGGGGTTTGGCACTACGGGGGAGACCCAGTACTTC.

This chain's CDR3 is CASSRWGTSGSFEQYF. Here the CDR3 DNA reads TGCGCCAGCAGCCGGTGGGGGACTAGCGGGAGTTTTGAGCAGTACTTC. The V gene is TRBV5-1, the J gene TRBJ2-7; TRBD2 agrees at 14 bases. CDR1 and CDR2 from the germline V gene are SGHRS and YFSETQ. CDR3 length: 16 residues. V dropped 4 bases and J dropped 7; count of bases not matched to a gene: 10.

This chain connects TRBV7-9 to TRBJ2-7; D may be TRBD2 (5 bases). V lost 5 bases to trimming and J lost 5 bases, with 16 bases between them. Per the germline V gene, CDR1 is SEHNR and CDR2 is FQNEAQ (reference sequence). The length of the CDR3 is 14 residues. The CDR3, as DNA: TGTGCCAGCAGCCTCAACGGGCGGGCCAACGAGCAGTACTTC. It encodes CASSLNGRANEQYF.

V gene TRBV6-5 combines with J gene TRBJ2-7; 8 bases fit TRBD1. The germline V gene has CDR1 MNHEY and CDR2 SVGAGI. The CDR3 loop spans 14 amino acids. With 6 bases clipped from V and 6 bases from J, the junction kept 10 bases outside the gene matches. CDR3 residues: CASRAGGVATEQYF. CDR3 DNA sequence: TGTGCCAGCAGGGCAGGGGGCGTCGCGACCGAGCAGTACTTC.

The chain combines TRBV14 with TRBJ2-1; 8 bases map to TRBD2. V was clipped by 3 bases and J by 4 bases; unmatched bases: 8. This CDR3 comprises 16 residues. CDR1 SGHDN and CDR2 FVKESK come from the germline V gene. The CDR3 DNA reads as TGTGCCAGCAGCCACAGGACTAGCACCCTGTACAATGAGCAGTTCTTC. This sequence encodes CASSHRTSTLYNEQFF.

The CDR3: CASSQDGTGAYEQYF. CDR3 sequence (DNA): TGTGCCAGCAGCCAGGACGGGACAGGGGCCTACGAGCAGTACTTC. The chain is built from TRBV5-8 and TRBJ2-7; 10 bases fit TRBD1. Germline lookup yields CDR1 SGHTS and CDR2 YDEGEE. This CDR3 is built from 15 residues. The V gene end was trimmed by 4 bases and the J gene end by 2 bases; junction bases not matched to a gene: 6.

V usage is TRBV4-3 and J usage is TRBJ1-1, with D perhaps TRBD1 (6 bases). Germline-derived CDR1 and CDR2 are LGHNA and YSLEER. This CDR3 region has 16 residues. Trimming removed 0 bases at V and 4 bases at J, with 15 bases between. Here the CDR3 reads CASSQDRGGAVTEAFF. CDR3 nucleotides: TGCGCCAGCAGCCAAGATCGGGGGGGGGCGGTCACTGAAGCTTTCTTT.

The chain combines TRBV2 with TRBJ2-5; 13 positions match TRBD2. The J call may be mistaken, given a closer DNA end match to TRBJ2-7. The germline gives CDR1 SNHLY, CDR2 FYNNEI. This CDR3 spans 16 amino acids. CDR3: CASTVGTSGKRYEQYF. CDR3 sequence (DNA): TGTGCCAGCACCGTGGGGACTAGCGGGAAGCGGTACGAGCAGTACTTC.

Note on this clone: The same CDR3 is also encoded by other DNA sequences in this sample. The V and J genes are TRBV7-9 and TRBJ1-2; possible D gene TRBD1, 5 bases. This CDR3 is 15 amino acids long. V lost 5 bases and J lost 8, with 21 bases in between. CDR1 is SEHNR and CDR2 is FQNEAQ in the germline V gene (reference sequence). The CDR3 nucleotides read TGTGCCAGCAGCCCGGGGGGGTCGAGATTGGGCGGCTACACCTTC. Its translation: CASSPGGSRLGGYTF.

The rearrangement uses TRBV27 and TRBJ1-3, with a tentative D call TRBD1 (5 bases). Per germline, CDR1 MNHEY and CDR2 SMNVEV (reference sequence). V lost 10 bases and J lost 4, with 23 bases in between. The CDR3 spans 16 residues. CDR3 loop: CATRRLGGVTGNTIYF. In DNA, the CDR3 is TGTGCCACCCGTCGACTCGGGGGGGTAACCGGAAACACCATATATTTT.

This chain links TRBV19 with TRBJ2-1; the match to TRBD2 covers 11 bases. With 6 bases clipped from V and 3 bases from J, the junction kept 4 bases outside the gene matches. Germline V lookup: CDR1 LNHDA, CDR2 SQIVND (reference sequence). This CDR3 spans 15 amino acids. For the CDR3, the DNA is TGTGCCAGTAGCCCTAGCGGGGGGCTCTACAATGAGCAGTTCTTC. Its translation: CASSPSGGLYNEQFF.

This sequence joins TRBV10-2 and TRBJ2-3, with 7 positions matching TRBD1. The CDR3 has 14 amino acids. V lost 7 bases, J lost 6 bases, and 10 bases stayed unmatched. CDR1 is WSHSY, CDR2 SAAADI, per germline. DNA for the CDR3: TGCGCCAGCAAGCCTCCGGACAGGTCTGATACGCAGTATTTT. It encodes CASKPPDRSDTQYF.

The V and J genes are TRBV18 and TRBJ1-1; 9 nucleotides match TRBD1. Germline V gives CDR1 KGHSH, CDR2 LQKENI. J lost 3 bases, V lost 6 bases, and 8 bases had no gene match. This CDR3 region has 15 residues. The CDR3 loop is CASSPGDRVYTEAFF. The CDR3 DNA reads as TGTGCCAGCTCCCCAGGGGACAGGGTGTACACTGAAGCTTTCTTT.

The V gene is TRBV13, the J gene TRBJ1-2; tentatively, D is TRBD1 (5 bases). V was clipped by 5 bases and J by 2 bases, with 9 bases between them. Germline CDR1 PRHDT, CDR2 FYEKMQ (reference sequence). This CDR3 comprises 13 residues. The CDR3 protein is CASSTTGNYGYTF. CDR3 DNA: TGTGCCAGCAGCACAACAGGAAACTATGGCTACACCTTC.

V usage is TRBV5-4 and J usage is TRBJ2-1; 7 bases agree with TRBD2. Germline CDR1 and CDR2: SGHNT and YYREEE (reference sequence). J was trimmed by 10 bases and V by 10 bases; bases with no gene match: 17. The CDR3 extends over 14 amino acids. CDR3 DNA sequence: TGTGCCGCCGGGGGGAAGGAGGGCGGGGCCGAGCAGTTCTTC. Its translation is CAAGGKEGGAEQFF.